This T cell receptor beta chain was sequenced during a study of shared clonotypes between healthy human individuals. CD45RA-negative memory and CD45RA+ naive subsets were split from the CD4+ cells. Sequencing was performed with immunoSEQ multiplex PCR; in TCRdb, only in-frame clones are kept and a portion is missing. This sample has approximately 1,500,000 clones, with over 95% found just once. Trimming took off 4 bases at V and 11 bases at J, with 17 bases between the two ends. The CDR3 has 13 amino acids. Per germline, CDR1 SGHTA and CDR2 FQGNSA. Remarks on this clone: The target antigen is unknown.

Study outcomes and limitations: Among a few donors, 4.5% to 5.5% of naive CD4 clonotypes were found in common.

The rearrangement uses TRBV7-2 and TRBJ1-1; D gene ambiguous. This TCR came from a man aged 25-45 years in good health. Sequenced material: naive CD4+ T cells sorted from blood. Subset noted: CD45RA+ positively selected. Here the CDR3 DNA reads TGTGCCAGCAGCTCTCGACTGGGGTTAGGGGCTTTCTTT. Amino acids: CASSSRLGLGAFF.